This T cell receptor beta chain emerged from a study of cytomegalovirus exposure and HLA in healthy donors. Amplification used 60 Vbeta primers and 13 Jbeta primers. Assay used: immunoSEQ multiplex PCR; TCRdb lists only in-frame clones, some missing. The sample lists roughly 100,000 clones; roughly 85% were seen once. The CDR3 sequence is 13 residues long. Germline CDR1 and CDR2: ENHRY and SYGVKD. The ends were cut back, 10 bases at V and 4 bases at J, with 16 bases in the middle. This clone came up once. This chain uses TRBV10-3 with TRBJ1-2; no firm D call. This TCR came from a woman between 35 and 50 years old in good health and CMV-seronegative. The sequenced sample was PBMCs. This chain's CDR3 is CATKRFDSYGYTF. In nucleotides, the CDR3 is TGTGCCACCAAACGGTTCGATAGCTATGGCTACACCTTC.